This T cell receptor beta chain was captured in a study of shared clonotypes between healthy human individuals. Study-level information: The study enrolled two women and a few men aged 18 to 49. Study-wide points: Among non-shared clonotypes, generation probabilities were lower than among those shared by all four donors.

This clone appeared once. What it binds is unknown. The authors ran the assay at deep level. Every immunoSEQ plate was one replicate of a subset's evenly spread DNA. Clones were sequenced by immunoSEQ multiplex PCR, and TCRdb holds only the in-frame ones, with some missing. The sample shows more than 2 million clones, 95% of them seen only once. V trimming: 4 bases; J trimming: 3 bases; junction bases outside the gene matches: 4. Germline V lookup: CDR1 SGHNT, CDR2 YENEEA. CDR3 length: 14 amino acids. V is TRBV11-3 and J is TRBJ1-1; 8 positions match TRBD1. Sequenced input: naive CD4+ T cells sorted from blood. The sample's subset: CD45RA+ positively selected. The clonotype originates from a man younger than 35 in good health. The CDR3 region has the DNA TGTGCCAGCAGCTCCAGGGGGCTCGACACTGAAGCTTTCTTT. Its protein product is CASSSRGLDTEAFF. Based on the CDR3 plus reference TRBV11-3 and TRBJ1-1, the full variable domain is EAGVVQSPRYKIIEKKQPVAFWCNPISGHNTLYWYLQNLGQGPELLIRYENEEAVDDSQLPKDRFSAERLKGVDSTLKIQPAELGDSAVYLCASSSRGLDTEAFFGQGTRLTVV.